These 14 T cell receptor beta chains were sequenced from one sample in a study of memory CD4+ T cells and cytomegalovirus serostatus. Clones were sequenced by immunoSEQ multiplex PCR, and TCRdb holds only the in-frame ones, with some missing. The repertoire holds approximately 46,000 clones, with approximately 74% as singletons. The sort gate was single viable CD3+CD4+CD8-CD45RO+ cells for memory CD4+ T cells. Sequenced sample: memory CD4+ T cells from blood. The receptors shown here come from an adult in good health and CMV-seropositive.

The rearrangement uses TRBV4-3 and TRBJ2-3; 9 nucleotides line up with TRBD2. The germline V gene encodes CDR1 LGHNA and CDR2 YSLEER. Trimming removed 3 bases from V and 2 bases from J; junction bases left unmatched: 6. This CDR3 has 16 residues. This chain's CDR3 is CASSQETSGNTDTQYF. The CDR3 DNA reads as TGCGCCAGCAGCCAGGAGACTAGCGGTAACACAGATACGCAGTATTTT.

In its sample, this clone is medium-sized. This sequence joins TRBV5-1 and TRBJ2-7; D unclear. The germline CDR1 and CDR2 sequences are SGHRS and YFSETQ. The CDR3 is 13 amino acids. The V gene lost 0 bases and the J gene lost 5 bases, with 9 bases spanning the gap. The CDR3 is CASSLGQANEQYF. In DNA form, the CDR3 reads TGCGCCAGCAGCTTGGGGCAGGCTAACGAGCAGTACTTC.

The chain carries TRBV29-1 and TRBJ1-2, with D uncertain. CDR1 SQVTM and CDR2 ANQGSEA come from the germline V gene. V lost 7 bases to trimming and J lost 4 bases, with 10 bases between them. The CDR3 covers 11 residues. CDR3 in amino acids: CSAHWIYGYTF. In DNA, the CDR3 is TGCAGCGCACATTGGATCTATGGCTACACCTTC. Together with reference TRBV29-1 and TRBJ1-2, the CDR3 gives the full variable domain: SAVISQKPSRDICQRGTSLTIQCQVDSQVTMMFWYRQQPGQSLTLIATANQGSEATYESGFVIDKFPISRPNLTFSTLTVSNMSPEDSSIYLCSAHWIYGYTFGSGTRLTVV.

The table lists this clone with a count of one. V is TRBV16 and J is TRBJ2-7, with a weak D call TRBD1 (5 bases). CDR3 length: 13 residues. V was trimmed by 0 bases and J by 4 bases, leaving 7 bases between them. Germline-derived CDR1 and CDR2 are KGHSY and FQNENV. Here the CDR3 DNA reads TGTGCCAGCAGCCAATCCCACAGGTACGAGCAGTACTTC. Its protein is CASSQSHRYEQYF.

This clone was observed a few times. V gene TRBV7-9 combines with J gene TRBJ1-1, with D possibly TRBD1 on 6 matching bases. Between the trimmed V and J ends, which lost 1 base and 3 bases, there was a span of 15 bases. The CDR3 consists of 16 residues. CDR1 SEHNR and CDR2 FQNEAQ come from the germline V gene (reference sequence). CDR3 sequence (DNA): TGTGCCAGCAGCTTAGGACAGGACAGTTGGGACACTGAAGCTTTCTTT. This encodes CASSLGQDSWDTEAFF.

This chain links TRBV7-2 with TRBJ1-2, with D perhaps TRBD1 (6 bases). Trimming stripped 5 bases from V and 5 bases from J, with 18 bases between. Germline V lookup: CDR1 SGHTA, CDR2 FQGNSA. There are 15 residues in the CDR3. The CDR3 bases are TGTGCCAGCAGCCTAAAGGGGGGCGGGGCATATGGCTACACCTTC. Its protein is CASSLKGGGAYGYTF.

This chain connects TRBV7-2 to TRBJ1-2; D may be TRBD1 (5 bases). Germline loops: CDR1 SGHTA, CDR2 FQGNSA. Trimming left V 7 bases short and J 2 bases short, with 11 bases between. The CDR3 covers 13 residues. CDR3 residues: CASNTDRNYGYTF. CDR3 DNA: TGTGCCAGCAATACAGACAGAAACTATGGCTACACCTTC.

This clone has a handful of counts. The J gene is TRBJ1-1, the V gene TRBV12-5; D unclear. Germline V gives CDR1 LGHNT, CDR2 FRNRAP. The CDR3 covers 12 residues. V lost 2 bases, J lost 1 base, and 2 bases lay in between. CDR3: CASGLQNTEAFF. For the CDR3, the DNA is TGTGCTAGTGGTTTGCAGAACACTGAAGCTTTCTTT.

Here the CDR3 reads CASSLSPQGVMTGELFF. The CDR3, as DNA: TGTGCCAGCAGCTTGTCTCCACAGGGAGTGATGACCGGGGAGCTGTTTTTT. The rearrangement links TRBV5-4 to TRBJ2-2, with a tentative D call TRBD1 (6 bases). Trimming cost V 1 base and J 5 bases, with 18 bases left between them. This CDR3 is 17 amino acids long. Germline assignment: CDR1 SGHNT and CDR2 YYREEE (reference sequence).

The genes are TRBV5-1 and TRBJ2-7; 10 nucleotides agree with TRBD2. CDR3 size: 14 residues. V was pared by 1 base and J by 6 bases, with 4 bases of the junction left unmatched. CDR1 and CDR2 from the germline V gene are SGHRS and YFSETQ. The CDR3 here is CASSLSGGAVEQYF. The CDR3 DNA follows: TGCGCCAGCAGCTTGAGCGGGGGGGCGGTCGAGCAGTACTTC.

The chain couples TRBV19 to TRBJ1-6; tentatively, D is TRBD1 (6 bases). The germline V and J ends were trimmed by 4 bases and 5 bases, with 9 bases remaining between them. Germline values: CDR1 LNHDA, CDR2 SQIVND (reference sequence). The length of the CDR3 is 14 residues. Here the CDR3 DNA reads TGTGCCAGTAGTACCGGGGGCAATAATTCACCCCTCCACTTT. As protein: CASSTGGNNSPLHF.

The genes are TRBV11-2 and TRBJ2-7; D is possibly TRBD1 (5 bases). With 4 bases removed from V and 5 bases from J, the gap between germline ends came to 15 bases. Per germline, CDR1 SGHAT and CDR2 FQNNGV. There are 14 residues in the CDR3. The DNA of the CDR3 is TGTGCCAGCAGCTCCTGGACAAGTGATAACGAGCAGTACTTC. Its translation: CASSSWTSDNEQYF.

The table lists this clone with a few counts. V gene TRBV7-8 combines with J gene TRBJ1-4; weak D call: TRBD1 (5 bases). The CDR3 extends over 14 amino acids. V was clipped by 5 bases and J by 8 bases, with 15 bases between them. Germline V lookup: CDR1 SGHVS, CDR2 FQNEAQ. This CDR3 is CASSPVREGEKLFF. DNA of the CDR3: TGTGCCAGCAGCCCAGTCAGGGAAGGGGAAAAACTGTTTTTT. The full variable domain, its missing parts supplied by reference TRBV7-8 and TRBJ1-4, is GAGVSQSPRYKVAKRGQDVALRCDPISGHVSLFWYQQALGQGPEFLTYFQNEAQLDKSGLPSDRFFAERPEGSVSTLKIQRTQQEDSAVYLCASSPVREGEKLFFGSGTQLSVL.

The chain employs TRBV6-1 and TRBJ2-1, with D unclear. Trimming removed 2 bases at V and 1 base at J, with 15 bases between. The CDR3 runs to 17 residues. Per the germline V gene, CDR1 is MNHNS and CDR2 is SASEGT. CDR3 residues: CASSEFLTARSYNEQFF. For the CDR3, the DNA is TGTGCCAGCAGTGAATTCTTAACAGCAAGGTCCTACAATGAGCAGTTCTTC.